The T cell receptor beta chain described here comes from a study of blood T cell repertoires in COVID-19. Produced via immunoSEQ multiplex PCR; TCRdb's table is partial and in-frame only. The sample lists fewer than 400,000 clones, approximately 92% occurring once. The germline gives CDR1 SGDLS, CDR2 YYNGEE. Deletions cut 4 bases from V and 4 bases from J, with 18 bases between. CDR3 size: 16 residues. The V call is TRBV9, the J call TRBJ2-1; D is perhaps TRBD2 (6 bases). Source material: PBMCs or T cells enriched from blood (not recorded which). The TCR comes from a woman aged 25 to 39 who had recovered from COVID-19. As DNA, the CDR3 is TGTGCCAGCAGCCTCCAAGGGCGGGGCCCTTACAATGAGCAGTTCTTC. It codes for CASSLQGRGPYNEQFF. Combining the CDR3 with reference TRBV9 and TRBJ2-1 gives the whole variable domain DSGVTQTPKHLITATGQRVTLRCSPRSGDLSVYWYQQSLDQGLQFLIQYYNGEERAKGNILERFSAQQFPDLHSELNLSSLELGDSALYFCASSLQGRGPYNEQFFGPGTRLTVL.